The 22 T cell receptor beta chains listed next were all sequenced from one sample in a study of blood T cells in healthy people across ages. For the second PCR, which ran for roughly 6 to 11 cycles, a sample-barcoded 5' primer and a J-beta primer mix were used. MiXCR, applied by TCRdb to the 5' RACE reads, yields one record per CDR3 protein. The sample consists of 1,500,000 or so distinct CDR3 sequences, less than 45% of them appearing once. Material: blood. These receptors came from a woman aged 18-29 years in good health.

This clonotype was observed a handful of times. The chain joins TRBV28 to TRBJ2-7, with TRBD2 identical over 9 bases. V was clipped by 2 bases and J by 5 bases; unmatched bases: 10. The CDR3 has 16 residues. Germline CDR1 reads MDHEN; CDR2 reads SYDVKM. CDR3 DNA sequence: TGTGCCAGCAGTTTACAGCGGGGGGAAGTCGGCGACGAGCAGTACTTC. Its protein is CASSLQRGEVGDEQYF.

This clonotype was counted a few times. The chain couples TRBV7-9 to TRBJ1-4; a possible D gene is TRBD1 (5 bases). Trimming removed 4 bases at V and 2 bases at J, with 11 bases between. The CDR3 consists of 15 residues. Looked up from germline, CDR1 is SEHNR and CDR2 is FQNEAQ (reference sequence). CDR3 amino acids: CASSSWGSTNEKLFF. Here the CDR3 DNA reads TGTGCCAGCAGCTCGTGGGGGTCTACTAATGAAAAACTGTTTTTT. Full variable domain (remainder filled in from reference TRBV7-9 and TRBJ1-4): DTGVSQNPRHKITKRGQNVTFRCDPISEHNRLYWYRQTLGQGPEFLTYFQNEAQLEKSRLLSDRFSAERPKGSFSTLEIQRTEQGDSAMYLCASSSWGSTNEKLFFGSGTQLSVL.

The chain recombines TRBV6-6 with TRBJ2-1, with D perhaps being TRBD1 or TRBD2 (5 bases each). Germline V gene sequence: CDR1 MNHNY, CDR2 SVGAGI (reference sequence). This CDR3 spans 14 amino acids. Trimming pared 8 bases from V and 8 bases from J, leaving 19 bases between. In nucleotides, the CDR3 is TGTGCCAGCCTGAATTCGGTGGTGGGGGATGAGCAGTTCTTC. It codes for CASLNSVVGDEQFF.

The rearrangement uses TRBV7-2 and TRBJ1-5; tentatively, D is TRBD1 (6 bases). With 5 bases removed from V and 1 base from J, the gap between germline ends came to 21 bases. Germline assignment: CDR1 SGHTA and CDR2 FQGNSA. This CDR3 is built from 18 residues. The chain's CDR3 is CASSPMGRGSESNQPQHF. DNA for the CDR3: TGTGCCAGCAGCCCTATGGGCAGGGGCTCAGAAAGCAATCAGCCCCAGCATTTT.

This clonotype was seen at least ten times. J is TRBJ1-2 and V is TRBV29-1; D might be TRBD1 (5 bases). V dropped 4 bases and J dropped 6 bases, with 12 bases sitting between them. Germline V gene data show CDR1 as SQVTM and CDR2 as ANQGSEA. The CDR3 is made up of 12 amino acids. The CDR3 sequence is CSVVRGGHGYTF. In DNA form, the CDR3 reads TGCAGCGTTGTTAGGGGCGGGCATGGCTACACCTTC.

The rearrangement uses TRBV7-2 and TRBJ2-7; 7 positions agree with TRBD2. There are 15 residues in the CDR3. J was trimmed by 2 bases and V by 6 bases; bases with no gene match: 10. From germline, CDR1 is SGHTA and CDR2 FQGNSA. The CDR3 DNA reads TGTGCCAGCAGTGACAGCGGGGCCCCTACCTACGAGCAGTACTTC. It translates to CASSDSGAPTYEQYF.

This clonotype was detected a few times. The V call is TRBV7-3, the J call TRBJ2-4; D is perhaps TRBD1 (5 bases). The CDR3 is made up of 15 amino acids. The V gene's germline CDR1 is SGHTA and CDR2 FQGTGA. V was trimmed by 1 base and J by 8 bases, leaving 15 bases between them. The CDR3 is CASSLMVGQGYIQYF. In DNA form, the CDR3 reads TGTGCCAGCAGCTTAATGGTGGGCCAGGGATACATTCAGTACTTC.

Comment on this clonotype: This sequence may be a read error, since a much larger clone differs from it by one base. The chain employs TRBV6-5 and TRBJ2-4; D is unresolved. The CDR3 extends over 14 amino acids. The V gene lost 5 bases and the J gene lost 13 bases, with 21 bases spanning the gap. CDR1 and CDR2 (germline): MNHEY, SVGAGI. CDR3 nucleotide sequence: TGTGCCAGCAGTCCTCTATTGGGGTACAATGAGCAGTACTTC. Translation: CASSPLLGYNEQYF.

The chain joins TRBV28 to TRBJ2-4, with D possibly being TRBD2 (6 bases). The J call is in doubt because the DNA end fits TRBJ2-7 better. CDR1 MDHEN and CDR2 SYDVKM come from the germline V gene. The CDR3 has 14 residues. This CDR3 reads CASSRPGEKVEQYF. CDR3 coding DNA: TGTGCCAGCAGTCGGCCGGGAGAAAAGGTCGAGCAGTACTTC.

This clonotype was seen just once. The CDR3 loop is CASARQGGYGYTF. In nucleotides, the CDR3 is TGCGCCAGCGCCCGACAGGGTGGCTATGGCTACACCTTC. The V call is TRBV10-2, the J call TRBJ1-2; 7 bases are shared with TRBD1. This CDR3 has 13 amino acids. After removal of 8 bases from V and 4 bases from J, the junction contained 7 bases not matched to a gene. Per germline, CDR1 WSHSY and CDR2 SAAADI.

A note on this clonotype: Relative to the germline gene, one junction end is altered; a read error may explain this. The gene calls are TRBV12-3 or TRBV12-4 and TRBJ2-3; tentative D call: TRBD1 (5 bases). The CDR3 is 13 residues long. The CDR3 DNA follows: TGTGCCAGCAGTTCGGCGACCACAGGTACGGAGTATTTT. Translation: CASSSATTGTEYF.

The rearrangement links TRBV28 to TRBJ1-6, with D hard to call. CDR3 length: 13 residues. Trimming took 11 bases from V and 10 from J, leaving 18 bases between them. Per germline, CDR1 MDHEN and CDR2 SYDVKM. CDR3 amino acids: CAVQTSGESPLHF. CDR3 sequence (DNA): TGTGCCGTACAGACGTCTGGGGAATCACCCCTCCACTTT.

As concerns this clonotype: At one end the junction does not follow the germline gene, possibly because of a read error. The chain employs TRBV20-1 and TRBJ1-2; a possible D gene is TRBD1 (6 bases). In germline, CDR1 is DFQATT, CDR2 SNEGSKA (reference sequence). This CDR3 is built from 13 residues. The CDR3 DNA reads as TGCAGTGCTATGAGGGGGGGCGGCTATGGCCACACCTTC. Amino acid sequence: CSAMRGGGYGHTF.

The rearrangement uses TRBV7-6 and TRBJ1-1; D is possibly TRBD1 (5 bases). The CDR3 has 15 amino acids. Germline V gene sequence: CDR1 SGHVS, CDR2 FNYEAQ. V gave up 5 bases and J gave up 4 bases, with 17 bases separating them. This CDR3 reads CASSPRRGGITEAFF. In DNA, the CDR3 is TGTGCCAGCAGCCCGCGACGGGGCGGCATCACTGAAGCTTTCTTT.

The chain employs TRBV20-1 and TRBJ2-3; D might be TRBD1 or TRBD2, each matching 5 bases. CDR1 and CDR2 from the germline V gene are DFQATT and SNEGSKA (reference sequence). This CDR3 is 15 amino acids long. V lost 3 bases to trimming and J lost 0 bases, with 13 bases between them. The CDR3 reads CSARPGRLSTDTQYF. The CDR3 DNA reads as TGCAGTGCTAGGCCGGGACGCCTTAGCACAGATACGCAGTATTTT.

The CDR3 protein is CASSLNGPGLAGNEQYF. The CDR3 DNA reads as TGTGCCAGCAGCTTAAACGGTCCGGGACTAGCGGGCAACGAGCAGTACTTC. The chain couples TRBV7-6 to TRBJ2-7; TRBD2 matches at 12 bases. V shed 2 bases and J 5 bases; nucleotides not matched to a gene: 10. The CDR3 length is 17 residues. Looked up from germline, CDR1 is SGHVS and CDR2 is FNYEAQ.

This clonotype has just a few counts. The V gene is TRBV20-1, the J gene TRBJ1-4; D call uncertain. The CDR3 is 11 amino acids. Germline V gene data show CDR1 as DFQATT and CDR2 as SNEGSKA (reference sequence). This CDR3 is CSAGPVEKLFF. In DNA, the CDR3 is TGCAGCGCGGGCCCCGTAGAAAAACTGTTTTTT.

A few counts support this clonotype. This chain uses TRBV6-2 or TRBV6-3 with TRBJ2-1; the match to TRBD2 covers 14 bases. The V gene end was trimmed by 1 base and the J gene end by 0 bases; junction bases not matched to a gene: 11. CDR1 and CDR2 (germline): MNHEY, SVGEGT. CDR3 length equals 21 residues. The CDR3 DNA sequence: TGTGCCAGCAGTTACTGGTGCCCTCGACTAGCGGGAGGGAGCTCCTACAATGAGCAGTTCTTC. This gives the protein CASSYWCPRLAGGSSYNEQFF.

In regard to this clonotype: A read error may produce the germline difference seen at one junction end. The chain carries TRBV4-1 and TRBJ2-5; D is ambiguous. The V gene's germline CDR1 is MGHRA and CDR2 YSYEKL. This CDR3 is 13 amino acids long. This CDR3 is CASNQQSPETQYF. Written as DNA, the CDR3 is TGCGCCAGCAACCAACAAAGTCCGGAGACCCAGTACTTC.

This clonotype was picked up a small number of times. V is TRBV10-3 and J is TRBJ2-7; TRBD1 is a possible D gene (5 bases). Germline V gene sequence: CDR1 ENHRY, CDR2 SYGVKD. Trimming pared 0 bases from V and 0 bases from J, leaving 12 bases between. This CDR3 has 16 amino acids. The CDR3: CAISESTASLSYEQYF. DNA for the CDR3: TGTGCCATCAGTGAGTCGACAGCATCCCTCTCCTACGAGCAGTACTTC.

The J gene is TRBJ1-5, the V gene TRBV11-2; the D is unclear. The CDR3 sequence is 13 residues long. V was pared by 5 bases and J by 4 bases, with 9 bases between. CDR1 SGHAT and CDR2 FQNNGV come from the germline V gene. CDR3 amino acids: CASSPWENQPQHF. The CDR3 DNA follows: TGTGCCAGCAGCCCCTGGGAAAATCAGCCCCAGCATTTT. The whole variable domain, remainder taken from reference TRBV11-2 and TRBJ1-5, is EAGVAQSPRYKIIEKRQSVAFWCNPISGHATLYWYQQILGQGPKLLIQFQNNGVVDDSQLPKDRFSAERLKGVDSTLKIQPAKLEDSAVYLCASSPWENQPQHFGDGTRLSIL.

This clonotype has only a few counts. The chain uses TRBV20-1 and TRBJ2-7; 10 bases agree with TRBD2. The CDR3 has 15 residues. V lost 0 bases, J lost 5 bases, and 7 bases stayed unmatched. Germline CDR1 is DFQATT and CDR2 is SNEGSKA (reference sequence). The CDR3 reads CSARDASGRAHEQYF. CDR3 coding DNA: TGCAGTGCTAGAGATGCAAGCGGGAGGGCCCACGAGCAGTACTTC.